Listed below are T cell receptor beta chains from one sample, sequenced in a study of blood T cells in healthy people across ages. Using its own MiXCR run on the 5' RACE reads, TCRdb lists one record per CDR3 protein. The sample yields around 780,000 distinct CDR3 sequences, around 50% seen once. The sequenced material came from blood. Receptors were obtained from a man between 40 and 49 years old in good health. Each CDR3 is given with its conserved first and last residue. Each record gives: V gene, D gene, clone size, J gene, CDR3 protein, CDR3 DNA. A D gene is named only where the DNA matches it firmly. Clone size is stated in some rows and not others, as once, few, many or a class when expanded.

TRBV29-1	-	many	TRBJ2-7	CSVQRSSYEQYF	TGCAGCGTTCAGCGGAGCTCCTACGAGCAGTACTTC
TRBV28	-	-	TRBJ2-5	CASTPRGAIQETQYF	TGTGCCAGCACTCCCAGGGGGGCAATCCAAGAGACCCAGTACTTC
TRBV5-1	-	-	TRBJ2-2	CASSTGWDTGELFF	TGCGCCAGCAGCACCGGTTGGGACACCGGGGAGCTGTTTTTT
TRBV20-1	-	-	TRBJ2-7	CSARDIVEGYEQYF	TGCAGTGCTAGGGATATAGTGGAGGGATACGAGCAGTACTTC
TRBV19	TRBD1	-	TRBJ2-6	CATGQGDSGANVLTF	TGTGCCACCGGACAGGGGGACTCTGGGGCCAACGTCCTGACTTTC
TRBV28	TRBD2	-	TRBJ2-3	CASKTGTSGGGVTDTQYF	TGTGCCAGCAAAACCGGGACTAGCGGGGGAGGCGTCACAGATACGCAGTATTTT
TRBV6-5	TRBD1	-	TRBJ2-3	CASSYRGRPISTDTQYF	TGTGCCAGCAGTTACAGGGGGCGTCCCATTAGCACAGATACGCAGTATTTT
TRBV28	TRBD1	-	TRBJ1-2	CASSSSTPDRDLGYTF	TGTGCCAGCAGTTCATCAACACCGGACAGGGACCTTGGCTACACCTTC
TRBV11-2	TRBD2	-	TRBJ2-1	CASSSAFPGLAGGGPIEQFF	TGTGCCAGCAGCTCCGCCTTTCCGGGACTAGCGGGAGGAGGTCCAATTGAGCAGTTCTTC
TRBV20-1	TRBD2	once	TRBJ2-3	CSADGTSGGTDTQYF	TGCAGTGCGGACGGGACTAGCGGGGGCACAGATACGCAGTATTTT
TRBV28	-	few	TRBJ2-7	CASSVTGLVSSYEQYF	TGTGCCAGCAGTGTTACCGGGCTTGTTAGCTCCTACGAGCAGTACTTC
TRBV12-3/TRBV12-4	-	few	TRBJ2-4	CATSIGTRWAKNIQYF	TGTGCCACCTCGATCGGAACTCGCTGGGCCAAAAACATTCAGTACTTC
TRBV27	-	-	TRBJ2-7	CASSSSMGDLREQYF	TGTGCCAGCAGTTCATCAATGGGAGATCTACGTGAGCAGTACTTC
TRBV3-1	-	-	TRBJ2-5	CASSPQRNEQYF	TGTGCCAGCAGCCCGCAGCGCAATGAGCAGTACTTC
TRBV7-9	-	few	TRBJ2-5	CASSLEMWTQYF	TGTGCCAGCAGCTTAGAGATGTGGACCCAGTACTTC
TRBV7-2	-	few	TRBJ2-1	CASSLGLALWGNEQFF	TGTGCCAGCAGCTTAGGGTTGGCCTTATGGGGCAATGAGCAGTTCTTC
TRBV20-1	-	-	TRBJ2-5	CSARGGGSAQETQYF	TGCAGTGCTAGAGGAGGGGGGAGCGCCCAAGAGACCCAGTACTTC
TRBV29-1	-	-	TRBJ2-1	CSVDNPNGVLLEQFF	TGCAGCGTTGATAACCCGAATGGTGTTTTGTTAGAGCAGTTCTTC
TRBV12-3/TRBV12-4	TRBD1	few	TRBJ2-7	CASSLGGTGIYEQYF	TGTGCCAGCAGTCTGGGTGGGACAGGGATCTACGAGCAGTACTTC
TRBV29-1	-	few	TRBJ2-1	CSVGGQGNEQFF	TGCAGCGTTGGGGGCCAGGGTAATGAGCAGTTCTTC
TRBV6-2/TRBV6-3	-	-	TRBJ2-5	CASTHGWTQYF	TGTGCCAGCACACACGGGTGGACCCAGTACTTC
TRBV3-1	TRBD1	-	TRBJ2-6	CASSSTGDGANVLTF	TGTGCCAGCAGCTCGACAGGGGATGGGGCCAACGTCCTGACTTTC